This T cell receptor beta chain was sequenced during a study of CXCR3-negative and CXCR3-positive naive CD8 T cells. Study-level information: Sequencing yielded about 150 million TRB reads, roughly 1.5 +/- 0.3 million per library. General study findings and limits: More hydrophobic TRB CDR3s were found in CXCR3-positive naive cells than in CXCR3-negative naive cells. With surface CD5 comparable between naive subsets, TCR strength was estimated using properties derived from the TRB CDR3. Both naive subsets, CXCR3-negative and CXCR3-positive, displayed similar TRBV-TRBJ usage, unlike memory cells.

5' RACE that incorporated UMI labels was used to prepare the TRB cDNA libraries. TCRdb re-called the 5' RACE reads; every CDR3 protein appears as one record, without DNA. The table for this sample gives some 130,000 distinct CDR3 sequences. Details on this clonotype: What it binds is unknown.

Naive CD8+ T cells had a CD45RO-CCR7+CD27+CD95- phenotype. From germline, CDR1 is LNHDA and CDR2 SQIVND (reference sequence). The length of the CDR3 is 13 residues. The receptor was derived from a human donor in good health. Some clones in this sample may be carry-over from other donors' samples. The sequenced sample was naive CXCR3+ CD8+ T cells from blood. Subset: CD45RO-CCR7+CD27+CD95- naive CD8+ T cells expressing CXCR3 (TNR3+). This rearrangement joins TRBV19 to TRBJ2-1. The CDR3 sequence is CASSSFTHNEQFF.